The 4 T cell receptor beta chains reported below all come from one sample, sequenced in a study of Graves' ophthalmopathy and Graves' hyperthyroidism listed by TCRdb under 2018. Sequencing took place on an Illumina HiSeq 2000. TCR beta CDR3 regions were amplified from RNA transcripts for repertoire sequencing. The first round was an RT-PCR using HTBI primers with the Qiagen OneStep RT-PCR kit, and this first round was followed by a second-round multiplex PCR, then size selection and purification. TCRdb redid the processing of the public reads, applying fastp at Q25 and MiXCR, and retained in-frame beta chains. A single entry per CDR3 protein holds the most common genes and DNA from its merged rows. The sample table records about 370,000 distinct CDR3 sequences; roughly a sixth of these occur just once. The ten most abundant clones make up 2.4% of the sample. The sequenced sample was peripheral blood. Receptor source: an adult woman with stable Graves' hyperthyroidism.

The sample holds many counts of this clonotype. The chain couples TRBV7-9 to TRBJ1-2, with D tentatively TRBD1 (5 bases). Germline values: CDR1 SEHNR, CDR2 FQNEAQ (reference sequence). This CDR3 is built from 14 residues. Trimming removed 4 bases from V and 7 bases from J, with 16 bases in between. The chain's CDR3 is CASSSVGQGSGYTF. The DNA of the CDR3 is TGTGCCAGCAGCTCGGTCGGCCAGGGTAGTGGCTACACCTTC.

At least ten counts were recorded for this clonotype. This chain uses TRBV7-2 with TRBJ2-5; D gene ambiguous. The CDR3 is 15 amino acids. V was shortened by 1 base and J by 1 base, with 10 bases between the two germline ends. Germline assignment: CDR1 SGHTA and CDR2 FQGNSA. CDR3 nucleotide sequence: TGTGCCAGCAGCTTAGATCGTTGGACCCAAGAGACCCAGTACTTC. This sequence encodes CASSLDRWTQETQYF.

This chain uses TRBV6-5 with TRBJ1-2, with D perhaps matching TRBD1 (5 bases). The length of the CDR3 is 16 residues. V was pared by 1 base and J by 2 bases, with 14 bases between. Germline lookup yields CDR1 MNHEY and CDR2 SVGAGI. The CDR3 protein is CASSYLGGEWNYGYTF. The CDR3 DNA follows: TGTGCCAGCAGTTACTTGGGAGGGGAATGGAACTATGGCTACACCTTC.

This clonotype occurred many times. This chain connects TRBV6-5 to TRBJ1-1, with unresolved D. Per germline, CDR1 MNHEY and CDR2 SVGAGI. V gave up 4 bases and J gave up 1 base, with 1 base separating them. CDR3 length: 11 residues. The CDR3 loop reads CASSSNTEAFF. Written as DNA, the CDR3 is TGTGCCAGCAGTTCGAACACTGAAGCTTTCTTT.